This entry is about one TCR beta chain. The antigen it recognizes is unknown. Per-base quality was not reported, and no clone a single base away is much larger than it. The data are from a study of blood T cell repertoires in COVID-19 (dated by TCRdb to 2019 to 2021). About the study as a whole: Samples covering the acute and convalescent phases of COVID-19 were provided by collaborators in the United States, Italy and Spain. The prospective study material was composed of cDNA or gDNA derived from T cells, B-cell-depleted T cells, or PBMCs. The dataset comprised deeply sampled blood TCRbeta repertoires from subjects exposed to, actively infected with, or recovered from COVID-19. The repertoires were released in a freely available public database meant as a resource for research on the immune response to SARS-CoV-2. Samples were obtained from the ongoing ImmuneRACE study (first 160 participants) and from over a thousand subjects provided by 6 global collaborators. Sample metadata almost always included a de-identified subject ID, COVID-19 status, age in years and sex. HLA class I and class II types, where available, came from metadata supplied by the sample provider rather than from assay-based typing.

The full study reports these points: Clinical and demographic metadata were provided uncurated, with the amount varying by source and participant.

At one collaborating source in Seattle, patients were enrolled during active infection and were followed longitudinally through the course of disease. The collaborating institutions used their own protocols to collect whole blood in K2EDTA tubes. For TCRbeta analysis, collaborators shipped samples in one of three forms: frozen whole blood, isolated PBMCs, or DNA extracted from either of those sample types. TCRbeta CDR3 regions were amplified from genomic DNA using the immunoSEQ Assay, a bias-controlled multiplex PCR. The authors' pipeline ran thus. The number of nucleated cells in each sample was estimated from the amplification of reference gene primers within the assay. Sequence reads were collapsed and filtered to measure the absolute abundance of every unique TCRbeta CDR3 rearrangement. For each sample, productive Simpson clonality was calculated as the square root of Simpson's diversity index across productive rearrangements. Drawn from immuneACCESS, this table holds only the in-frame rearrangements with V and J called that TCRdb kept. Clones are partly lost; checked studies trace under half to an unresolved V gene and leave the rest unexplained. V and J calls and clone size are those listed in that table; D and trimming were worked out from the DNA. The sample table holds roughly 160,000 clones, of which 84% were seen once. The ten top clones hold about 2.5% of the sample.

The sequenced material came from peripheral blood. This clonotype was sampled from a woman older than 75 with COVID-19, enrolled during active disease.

This receptor carries the CDR3 CASSHHGGTEAFF. The DNA sequence is given as TGTGCCAGCAGCCACCACGGGGGCACTGAAGCTTTCTTT. The rearrangement joined TRBV3-1 (or the pseudogene TRBV3-2) to TRBJ1-1; the D region possibly corresponds to TRBD1 (5 bases align). At the junction V is shortened by 3 bases and J by 4 bases, with 9 bases in between. The CDR3, cysteine through phenylalanine, is 13 amino acids long. Left in the record is the CDR3 DNA by itself, 39 bases read in frame from the first base. Looking up the germline V gene (reference sequence) yields CDR1 LGHDT and CDR2 YNNKEL.